This TCR beta chain is from a study of control samples from healthy donors and cancer patients (dated by TCRdb to the early 2020s). Library construction relied on the immunoSEQ multiplex PCR assay. TCRdb mirrors the immuneACCESS table, restricted to in-frame sequences. Some clones are absent from its copies; in checked studies, under half trace to an unresolved V gene, and the reason for the others is unknown. Present in this sample are about 160,000 clones, 96% of which were seen just once. Of the sample, just over 1% falls within the top ten clones. Concerning this clone itself: No cognate antigen has been identified for it. Base-call qualities are not available, and no considerably larger clone is one nucleotide away.

Based on the germline V gene, the CDR1 and CDR2 sequences are KGHSH and LQKENI. The germline V and J ends show losses of 6 bases and 7 bases respectively, and no gene match explains 11 bases of the junction. The CDR3 goes from the cysteine to the phenylalanine over 15 residues. The only DNA kept is the CDR3, 45 bases in frame from the first base. This clonotype originated in a woman aged 25 to 39 in good health. The specimen was blood. The chain couples TRBV18 to TRBJ1-4; TRBD1 agrees with 7 junctional bases. The CDR3 protein sequence reads: CASSTGAGGVEKLFF. The DNA reads as follows: TGTGCCAGCTCCACCGGTGCAGGGGGAGTTGAAAAACTGTTTTTT.